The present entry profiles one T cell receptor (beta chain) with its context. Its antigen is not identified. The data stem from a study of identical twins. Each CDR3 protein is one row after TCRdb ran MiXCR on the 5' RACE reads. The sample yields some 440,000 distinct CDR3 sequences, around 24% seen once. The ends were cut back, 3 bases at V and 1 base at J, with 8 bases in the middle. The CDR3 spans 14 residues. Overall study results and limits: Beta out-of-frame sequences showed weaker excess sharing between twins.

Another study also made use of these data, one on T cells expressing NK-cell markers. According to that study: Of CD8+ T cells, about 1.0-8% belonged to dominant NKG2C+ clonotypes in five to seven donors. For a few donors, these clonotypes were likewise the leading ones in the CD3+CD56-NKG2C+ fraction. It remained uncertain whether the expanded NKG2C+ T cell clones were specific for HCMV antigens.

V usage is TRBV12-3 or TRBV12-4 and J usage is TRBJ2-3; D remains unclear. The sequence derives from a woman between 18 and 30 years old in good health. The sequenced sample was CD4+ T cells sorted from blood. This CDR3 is CASSFMDGTDTQYF. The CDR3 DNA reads TGTGCCAGCAGTTTCATGGACGGCACAGATACGCAGTATTTT.